What follows are 6 T cell receptor beta chains derived from one specimen sequenced in a study of cytomegalovirus exposure and HLA in healthy donors. Sequencing used immunoSEQ multiplex PCR; TCRdb keeps in-frame clones, though not all of them. The data show over 110,000 clones, around nine tenths seen once. The sample consisted of PBMCs. The receptors stem from a man aged 18 to 35 in good health and CMV-seropositive.

This clone was detected a few times. This chain links TRBV5-5 with TRBJ1-1; 8 bases line up with TRBD1. Germline values: CDR1 SGHKS, CDR2 YYEKEE (reference sequence). The CDR3 covers 16 residues. Unmatched junction bases numbered 10, after V lost 5 bases and J lost 1 base. CDR3 bases: TGTGCCAGCAGTTGGAAATTGGGACAGGCGAACACTGAAGCTTTCTTT. Protein product: CASSWKLGQANTEAFF.

J is TRBJ2-5 and V is TRBV4-2, with 8 bases that match TRBD2. Germline CDR1 is LGHNA and CDR2 is YNFKEQ. With V trimmed by 1 base and J by 1 base, 11 bases remained unmatched. This CDR3 contains 18 residues. The CDR3 reads CASSQVGHAGGGQETQYF. DNA for the CDR3: TGTGCCAGCAGCCAAGTGGGCCACGCCGGGGGGGGCCAAGAGACCCAGTACTTC.

This sequence joins TRBV5-5 and TRBJ1-5, with TRBD1 matching 9 bases. The CDR3 runs to 15 residues. Germline V gives CDR1 SGHKS, CDR2 YYEKEE (reference sequence). V lost 2 bases, J lost 4 bases, and 4 bases stayed unmatched. CDR3 nucleotides: TGTGCCAGCAGCTTCTGGACAGGGGCTAATCAGCCCCAGCATTTT. Translation: CASSFWTGANQPQHF.

This clone showed up just once. This chain connects TRBV5-4 to TRBJ2-2, with no clear D. The CDR3 totals 13 residues. V lost 3 bases to trimming and J lost 6 bases, with 9 bases between them. Looked up from germline, CDR1 is SGHNT and CDR2 is YYREEE (reference sequence). CDR3 region: CASSSQESGELFF. In DNA, the CDR3 is TGTGCCAGCAGCTCTCAAGAGTCCGGGGAGCTGTTTTTT.

The chain links TRBV6-5 to TRBJ1-2, with D tentatively TRBD1 (5 bases). The V and J ends lost 4 bases and 4 bases respectively, with 10 bases between them. This CDR3 has 13 amino acids. Per the germline V gene, CDR1 is MNHEY and CDR2 is SVGAGI. CDR3 DNA sequence: TGTGCCAGCAGTTGGGTTGGGGCCTATGGCTACACCTTC. Residues: CASSWVGAYGYTF.

The gene calls are TRBV9 and TRBJ2-2; TRBD1 aligns across 7 bases. Trimming at V came to 2 bases and at J to 2 bases, leaving 6 bases not matched to a gene. Germline V gives CDR1 SGDLS, CDR2 YYNGEE. CDR3 length: 16 amino acids. The CDR3 loop reads CASSVQGGLNTGELFF. CDR3 DNA sequence: TGTGCCAGCAGCGTTCAAGGGGGCTTAAACACCGGGGAGCTGTTTTTT.